This record covers a single T cell receptor beta chain. Authors' data handling: Using reference gene primer amplification, nucleated cell counts were estimated. This table comes from immunoSEQ multiplex PCR, and its TCRdb copy is limited to in-frame clones, with some not included. V and J calls and clone size are as listed in that table; D and trimming were resolved from the DNA. The table records 150,000 to 200,000 clones, around 85% of them present only once. The data are from a study of blood T cell repertoires in COVID-19. Study-wide context: COVID-19 samples collected from the United States, Italy and Spain covered acute and convalescent phases. PBMCs, B-cell-depleted T cells, or T cells were the source of the cDNA or gDNA that made up the material.

The receptor was derived from a man aged 45-65 years with active or convalescent COVID-19. The sample taken for sequencing was peripheral blood.

The CDR3 DNA is TGTGCCAGCAGCTTGGCCGTACAGGGGAACTATGGCTACACCTTC. It is translated as CASSLAVQGNYGYTF. The chain carries TRBV5-5 and TRBJ1-2, with 7 bases matching TRBD1. CDR1 is SGHKS, CDR2 YYEKEE, per germline (reference sequence). This CDR3 contains 15 residues. The ends lost 0 bases at V and 2 bases at J; junction bases unmatched: 4.